Sequencing of this T cell receptor (beta chain) was carried out in a study of OX40 agonist ivuxolimab in advanced cancers. CDR1 and CDR2 (germline): LNHDA, SQIVND (reference sequence). Trimming cost V 5 bases and J 2 bases, with 8 bases left between them. This CDR3 comprises 13 residues. Assay used: immunoSEQ multiplex PCR; TCRdb lists only in-frame clones, some missing. This table has roughly 80,000 clones, around 91% appearing once. The receptor comes from an adult with an advanced solid tumor such as melanoma, head and neck, liver or kidney cancer. Sequenced material: CD4+ or CD8+ T cells sorted from blood, taken in a trial of the OX40 agonist ivuxolimab. The V call is TRBV19, the J call TRBJ2-3; D unresolved. In DNA form, the CDR3 reads TGTGCCAGTAGTCTCGGATCCACAGATACGCAGTATTTT. Amino acid sequence: CASSLGSTDTQYF.